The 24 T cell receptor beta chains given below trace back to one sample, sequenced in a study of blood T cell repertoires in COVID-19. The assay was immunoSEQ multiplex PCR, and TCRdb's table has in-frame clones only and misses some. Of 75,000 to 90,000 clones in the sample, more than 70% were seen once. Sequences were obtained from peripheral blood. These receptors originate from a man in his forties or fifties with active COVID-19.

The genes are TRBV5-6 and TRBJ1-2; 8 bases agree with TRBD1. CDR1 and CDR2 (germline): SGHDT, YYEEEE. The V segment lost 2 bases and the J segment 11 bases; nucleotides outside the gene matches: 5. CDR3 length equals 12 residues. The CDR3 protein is CASSFQQGVYTF. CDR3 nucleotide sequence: TGTGCCAGCAGCTTTCAACAGGGGGTTTACACCTTC.

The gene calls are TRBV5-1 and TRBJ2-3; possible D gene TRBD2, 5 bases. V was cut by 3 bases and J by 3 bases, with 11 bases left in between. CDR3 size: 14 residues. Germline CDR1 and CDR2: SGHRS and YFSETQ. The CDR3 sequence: CASSSPTSTDTQYF. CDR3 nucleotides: TGCGCCAGCAGCTCCCCAACTAGTACAGATACGCAGTATTTT.

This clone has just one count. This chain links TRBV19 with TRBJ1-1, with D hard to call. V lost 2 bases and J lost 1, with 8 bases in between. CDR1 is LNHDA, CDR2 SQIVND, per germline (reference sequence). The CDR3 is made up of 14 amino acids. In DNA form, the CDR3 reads TGTGCCAGTAGTATATCGGCAGGGAACACTGAAGCTTTCTTT. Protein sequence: CASSISAGNTEAFF.

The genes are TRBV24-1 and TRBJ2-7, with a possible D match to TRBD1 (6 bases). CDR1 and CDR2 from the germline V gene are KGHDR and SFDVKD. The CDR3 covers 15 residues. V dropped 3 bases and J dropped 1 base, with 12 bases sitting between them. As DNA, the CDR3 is TGTGCCACCAGTGATCCCCGCAGGGGATCCTACGAGCAGTACTTC. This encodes CATSDPRRGSYEQYF.

CDR3 region: CASSATGRVYNEQFF. The CDR3 coding sequence is TGTGCCAGCAGCGCCACAGGGAGAGTCTACAATGAGCAGTTCTTC. The V gene is TRBV9, the J gene TRBJ2-1; D perhaps matches TRBD1 (6 bases). CDR3 length: 15 residues. The germline gives CDR1 SGDLS, CDR2 YYNGEE. Trimming shortened V by 3 bases and J by 3 bases, and 13 bases separated the two germline ends.

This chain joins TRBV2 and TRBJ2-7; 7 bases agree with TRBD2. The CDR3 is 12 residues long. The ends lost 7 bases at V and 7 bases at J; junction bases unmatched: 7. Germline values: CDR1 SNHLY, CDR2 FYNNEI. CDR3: CASKTGTKEQYF. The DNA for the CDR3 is TGTGCCAGCAAGACCGGGACTAAGGAGCAGTACTTC.

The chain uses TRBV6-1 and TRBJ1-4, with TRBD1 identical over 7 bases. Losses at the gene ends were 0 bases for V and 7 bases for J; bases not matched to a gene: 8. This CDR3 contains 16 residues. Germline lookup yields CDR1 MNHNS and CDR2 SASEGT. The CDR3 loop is CASSEAPTGSPEKLFF. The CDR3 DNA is TGTGCCAGCAGTGAAGCCCCGACAGGGAGTCCTGAAAAACTGTTTTTT.

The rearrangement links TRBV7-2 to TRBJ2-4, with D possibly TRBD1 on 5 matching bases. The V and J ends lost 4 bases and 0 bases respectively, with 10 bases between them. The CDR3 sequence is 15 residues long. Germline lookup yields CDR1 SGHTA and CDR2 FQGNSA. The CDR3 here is CASSSTAIAKNIQYF. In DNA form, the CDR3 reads TGTGCCAGCAGCTCGACAGCCATAGCCAAAAACATTCAGTACTTC.

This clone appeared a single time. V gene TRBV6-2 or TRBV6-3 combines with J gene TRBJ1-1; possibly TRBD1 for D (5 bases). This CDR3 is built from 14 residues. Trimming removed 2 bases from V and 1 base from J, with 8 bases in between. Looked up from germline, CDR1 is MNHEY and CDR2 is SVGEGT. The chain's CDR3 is CASSYIDRNTEAFF. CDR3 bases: TGTGCCAGCAGTTACATCGACAGGAACACTGAAGCTTTCTTT.

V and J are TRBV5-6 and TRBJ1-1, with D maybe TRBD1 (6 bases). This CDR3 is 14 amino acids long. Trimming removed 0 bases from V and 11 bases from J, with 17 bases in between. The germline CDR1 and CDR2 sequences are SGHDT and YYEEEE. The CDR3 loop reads CASSLGRQDILAFF. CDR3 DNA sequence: TGTGCCAGCAGCTTGGGGAGACAGGATATTTTGGCTTTCTTT. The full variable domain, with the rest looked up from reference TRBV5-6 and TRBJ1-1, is DAGVTQSPTHLIKTRGQQVTLRCSPKSGHDTVSWYQQALGQGPQFIFQYYEEEERQRGNFPDRFSGHQFPNYSSELNVNALLLGDSALYLCASSLGRQDILAFFGQGTRLTVV.

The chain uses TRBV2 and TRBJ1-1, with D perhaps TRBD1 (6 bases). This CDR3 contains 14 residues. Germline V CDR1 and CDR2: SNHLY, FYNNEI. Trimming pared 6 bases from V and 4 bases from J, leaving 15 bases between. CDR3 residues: CASSSLQQGTEAFF. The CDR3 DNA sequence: TGTGCCAGCAGCTCTCTCCAACAGGGCACTGAAGCTTTCTTT.

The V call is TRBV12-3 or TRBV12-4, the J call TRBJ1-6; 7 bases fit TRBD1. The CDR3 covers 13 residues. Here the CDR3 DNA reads TGTGGGTCCACGGGACAGCTGAATTCACCCCTCCACTTT. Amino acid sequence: CGSTGQLNSPLHF.

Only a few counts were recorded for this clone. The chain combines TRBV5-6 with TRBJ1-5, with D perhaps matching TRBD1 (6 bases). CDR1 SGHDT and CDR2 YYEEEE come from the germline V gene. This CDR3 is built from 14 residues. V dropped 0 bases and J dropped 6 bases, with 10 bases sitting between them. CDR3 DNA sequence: TGTGCCAGCAGCTTGGCGGGGGGGGCTCAGCCCCAGCATTTT. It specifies CASSLAGGAQPQHF.

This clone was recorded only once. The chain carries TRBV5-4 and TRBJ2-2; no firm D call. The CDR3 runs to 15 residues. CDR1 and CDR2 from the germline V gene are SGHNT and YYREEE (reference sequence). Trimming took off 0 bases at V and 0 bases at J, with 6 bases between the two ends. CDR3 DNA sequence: TGTGCCAGCAGCTTGGACAGATCGAACACCGGGGAGCTGTTTTTT. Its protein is CASSLDRSNTGELFF.

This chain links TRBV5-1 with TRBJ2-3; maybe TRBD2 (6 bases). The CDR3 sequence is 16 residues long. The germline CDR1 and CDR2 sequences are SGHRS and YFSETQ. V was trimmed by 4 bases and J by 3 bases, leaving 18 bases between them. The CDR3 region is CASSQLPGLQTDTQYF. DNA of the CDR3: TGCGCCAGCAGCCAACTCCCGGGACTGCAGACAGATACGCAGTATTTT.

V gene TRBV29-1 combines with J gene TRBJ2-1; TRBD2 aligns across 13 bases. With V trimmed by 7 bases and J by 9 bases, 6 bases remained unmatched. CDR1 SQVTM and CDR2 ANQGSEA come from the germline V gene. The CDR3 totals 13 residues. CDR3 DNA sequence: TGCAGCGGGGGACTAGCGGGAAGGGGTGAGCAGTTCTTC. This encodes CSGGLAGRGEQFF.

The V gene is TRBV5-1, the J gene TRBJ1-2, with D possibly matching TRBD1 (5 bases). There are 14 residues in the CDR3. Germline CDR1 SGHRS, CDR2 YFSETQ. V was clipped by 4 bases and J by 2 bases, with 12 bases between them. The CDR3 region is CASSQQDSNYGYTF. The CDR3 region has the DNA TGCGCCAGCAGCCAACAGGATTCGAACTATGGCTACACCTTC.

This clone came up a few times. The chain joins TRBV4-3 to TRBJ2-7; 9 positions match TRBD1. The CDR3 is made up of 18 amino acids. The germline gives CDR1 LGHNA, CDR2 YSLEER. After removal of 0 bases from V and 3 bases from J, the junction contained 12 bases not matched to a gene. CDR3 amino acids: CASSQDWPLGTGIYEQYF. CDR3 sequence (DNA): TGCGCCAGCAGCCAAGATTGGCCCTTAGGGACAGGGATCTACGAGCAGTACTTC.

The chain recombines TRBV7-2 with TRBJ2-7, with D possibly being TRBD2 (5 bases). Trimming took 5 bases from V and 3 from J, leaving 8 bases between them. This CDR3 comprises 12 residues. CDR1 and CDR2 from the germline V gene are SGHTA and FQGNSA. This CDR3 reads CASSLLVYEQYF. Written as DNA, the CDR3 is TGTGCCAGCAGCCTACTAGTCTACGAGCAGTACTTC.

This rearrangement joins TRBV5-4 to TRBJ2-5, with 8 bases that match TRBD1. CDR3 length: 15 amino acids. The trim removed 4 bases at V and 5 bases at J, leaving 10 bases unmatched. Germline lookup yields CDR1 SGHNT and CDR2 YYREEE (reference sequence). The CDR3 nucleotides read TGTGCCAGCAGCAATTGGAGGACAGGGACCGAGACCCAGTACTTC. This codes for CASSNWRTGTETQYF.

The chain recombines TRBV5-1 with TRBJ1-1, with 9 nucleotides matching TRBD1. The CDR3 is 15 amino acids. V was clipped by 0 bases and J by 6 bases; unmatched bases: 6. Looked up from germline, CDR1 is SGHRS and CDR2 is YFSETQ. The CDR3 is CASSLGPTGGSEAFF. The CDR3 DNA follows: TGCGCCAGCAGCTTGGGCCCGACAGGGGGTTCTGAAGCTTTCTTT.

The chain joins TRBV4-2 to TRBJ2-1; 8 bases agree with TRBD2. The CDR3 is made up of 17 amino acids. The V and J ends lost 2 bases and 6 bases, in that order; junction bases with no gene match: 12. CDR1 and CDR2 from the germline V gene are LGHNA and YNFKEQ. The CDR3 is CASSQPLAGVRSNEQFF. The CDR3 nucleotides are TGTGCCAGCAGCCAACCGCTAGCGGGCGTCCGGTCCAATGAGCAGTTCTTC.

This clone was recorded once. CDR3 region: CASSEEDRVHGYTF. The CDR3 nucleotides read TGTGCCAGCAGTGAAGAAGACAGGGTCCATGGCTACACCTTC. This sequence joins TRBV6-1 and TRBJ1-2; 7 nucleotides line up with TRBD1. This CDR3 is built from 14 residues. V dropped 1 base and J dropped 6; count of bases not matched to a gene: 5. CDR1 MNHNS and CDR2 SASEGT come from the germline V gene.

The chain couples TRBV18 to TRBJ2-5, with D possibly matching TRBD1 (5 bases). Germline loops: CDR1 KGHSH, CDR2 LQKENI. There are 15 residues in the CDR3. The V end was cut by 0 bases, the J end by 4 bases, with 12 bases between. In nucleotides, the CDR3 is TGTGCCAGCTCACCACCGGGGCAGGGAAGAGAGACCCAGTACTTC. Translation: CASSPPGQGRETQYF.